Listed below are T cell receptor beta chains from one sample, sequenced in a study of T cells in pancreatic ductal adenocarcinoma. This table comes from immunoSEQ multiplex PCR, and its TCRdb copy is limited to in-frame clones, with some not included. This table has some 4,300 clones, approximately 79% appearing once. The sample comprised pancreatic tumor tissue. These receptors were collected from a human donor with pancreatic ductal adenocarcinoma. The donor label of this sample is uncertain. CDR3s include the opening cysteine and the closing phenylalanine or tryptophan. A D gene is named only where the DNA matches it firmly. The listing skips clone size in some rows; elsewhere it reads once, few, many or a size class.

V gene	J gene	D gene	clone size	CDR3 length	CDR3 protein	CDR3 DNA
TRBV30	TRBJ2-3	NA	NA	15	CAWSVRAGGADTQYF	TGTGCCTGGAGTGTACGGGCAGGCGGGGCAGATACGCAGTATTTT
TRBV16	TRBJ1-1	TRBD1	NA	15	CASSPLGTGGTEAFF	TGTGCCAGCAGCCCTCTAGGGACAGGGGGGACTGAAGCTTTCTTT
TRBV5-5	TRBJ1-5	TRBD1	few	16	CASSSGQGNSNQPQHF	TGTGCCAGCAGCTCCGGACAGGGAAACAGCAATCAGCCCCAGCATTTT
TRBV4-3	TRBJ1-5	TRBD1	NA	19	CASSQDLPTPDRGSQPQHF	TGCGCCAGCAGCCAAGACCTACCCACCCCGGACAGGGGAAGTCAGCCCCAGCATTTT
TRBV5-1	TRBJ1-4	NA	NA	18	CASSLGRRSFETNEKLFF	TGCGCCAGCAGCTTGGGCAGAAGATCTTTCGAGACTAATGAAAAACTGTTTTTT
TRBV5-1	TRBJ1-1	NA	few	13	CAWRKATGTEAFF	TGCGCCTGGCGGAAAGCGACGGGTACTGAAGCTTTCTTT
TRBV27	TRBJ2-1	NA	NA	13	CASSLSGRNEQFF	TGTGCCAGCAGTTTATCGGGCCGGAATGAGCAGTTCTTC
TRBV9	TRBJ2-5	NA	NA	15	CASSVVGTDQETQYF	TGTGCCAGCAGCGTAGTAGGGACGGATCAAGAGACCCAGTACTTC
TRBV5-1	TRBJ1-1	TRBD1	NA	22	CASSSVLQPSKRDRGVNTEAFF	TGCGCCAGCAGCTCGGTCTTACAACCATCAAAAAGGGACAGGGGGGTGAACACTGAAGCTTTCTTT
TRBV7-2	TRBJ1-2	NA	NA	15	CASSLNRDLNYGYTF	TGTGCCAGCAGCTTAAACAGGGACCTTAACTATGGCTACACCTTC
TRBV7-3	TRBJ2-6	NA	once	19	CASSLGGVAASSGANVLTF	TGTGCCAGCAGCTTAGGTGGAGTGGCGGCTAGCTCTGGGGCCAACGTCCTGACTTTC
TRBV4-1	TRBJ2-7	NA	NA	15	CASSQDRRGGYEQYF	TGCGCCAGCAGCCAAGATCGCAGGGGAGGCTACGAGCAGTACTTC
TRBV9	TRBJ2-3	NA	NA	16	CASSPAVSPSTDTQYF	TGTGCCAGCAGCCCCGCGGTTAGTCCGAGCACAGATACGCAGTATTTT
TRBV5-1	TRBJ2-1	NA	NA	16	CASSDGTIDVSNEQFF	TGCGCCAGCAGCGACGGGACGATCGACGTTAGCAATGAGCAGTTCTTC
TRBV19	TRBJ1-4	NA	NA	12	CASGRANEKLFF	TGTGCCAGTGGAAGAGCTAATGAAAAACTGTTTTTT
TRBV7-8	TRBJ1-3	NA	NA	15	CASSLVGHPEGTIYF	TGTGCCAGCAGCTTAGTTGGACACCCGGAGGGCACCATATATTTT
TRBV19	TRBJ1-1	TRBD1	few	16	CASSTGTGGMNTEAFF	TGTGCCAGTAGTACCGGGACAGGGGGCATGAACACTGAAGCTTTCTTT
TRBV29-1	TRBJ1-5	NA	once	12	CSVGGSNQPQHF	TGCAGCGTTGGGGGAAGCAATCAGCCCCAGCATTTT
TRBV27	TRBJ2-3	NA	NA	14	CASSLTQRTDTQYF	TGTGCCAGCAGTTTAACCCAGCGAACAGATACGCAGTATTTT
TRBV7-4	TRBJ1-2	TRBD1	once	15	CASSLVQGANYGYTF	TGTGCCAGCAGCTTAGTACAGGGGGCGAACTATGGCTACACCTTC
TRBV20-1	TRBJ2-7	NA	NA	11	CSTDSPGRQYF	TGCAGTACCGACAGTCCCGGAAGGCAGTACTTC
TRBV5-5	TRBJ2-7	TRBD2	NA	13	CASGDYTSYEQYF	TGTGCCAGTGGGGACTACACCTCCTACGAGCAGTACTTC
TRBV11-2	TRBJ2-1	TRBD2	NA	17	CASSLDRGSLSYNEQFF	TGTGCCAGCAGCTTAGATCGCGGGAGCCTCTCCTACAATGAGCAGTTCTTC
TRBV5-1	TRBJ2-1	TRBD1	NA	16	CASSYQQGSLYNEQFF	TGCGCCAGCAGCTACCAACAGGGGTCCCTCTACAATGAGCAGTTCTTC
TRBV7-9	TRBJ1-1	NA	NA	15	CASSLGSPMNTEAFF	TGTGCCAGCAGCTTGGGATCTCCAATGAACACTGAAGCTTTCTTT
TRBV15	TRBJ1-2	TRBD1	NA	14	CATSRDRGTYGYTF	TGTGCCACCAGCAGGGACAGGGGGACCTATGGCTACACCTTC
TRBV12-5	TRBJ2-7	NA	NA	13	CASGLVRAAEQYF	TGTGCTAGTGGTTTGGTGCGTGCAGCCGAGCAGTACTTC
TRBV14	TRBJ1-1	NA	hyperexpanded	15	CASREPGHPNTEAFF	TGTGCCAGCAGAGAACCGGGACACCCGAACACTGAAGCTTTCTTT
TRBV10-1	TRBJ1-3	TRBD1	NA	17	CASGRGTGVFTVGTIYF	TGCGCCAGCGGTCGCGGGACAGGGGTCTTCACGGTGGGCACCATATATTTT
TRBV9	TRBJ1-3	TRBD1	large	16	CASSEGSGTDRNTIYF	TGTGCCAGCAGCGAGGGGAGTGGGACAGACAGAAACACCATATATTTT
TRBV21-1	TRBJ1-4	NA	NA	20	CASSKGFSPGLSGTNEKLFF	TGTGCCAGCAGCAAAGGATTTAGTCCGGGCCTCAGCGGGACTAATGAAAAACTGTTTTTT
TRBV7-8	TRBJ1-4	NA	NA	16	CASSLAHGRINEKLFF	TGTGCCAGCAGCTTAGCGCACGGACGGATAAATGAAAAACTGTTTTTT
TRBV11-3	TRBJ1-2	TRBD1	NA	17	CASSIDRDRATRYGYTF	TGTGCCAGCAGCATAGACCGGGACAGGGCTACAAGGTATGGCTACACCTTC
TRBV5-8	TRBJ2-7	NA	NA	13	CASSSWGAYEQYF	TGTGCCAGCAGCTCCTGGGGGGCCTACGAGCAGTACTTC
TRBV10-3	TRBJ2-2	TRBD1	NA	20	CAISAHLSGTGKWNTGELFF	TGTGCCATCAGTGCGCACCTATCCGGGACAGGAAAATGGAACACCGGGGAGCTGTTTTTT
TRBV7-2	TRBJ2-7	NA	NA	13	CASSLAKVYEQYF	TGTGCCAGCAGCTTAGCGAAGGTATACGAGCAGTACTTC
TRBV18	TRBJ2-1	NA	NA	15	CASSPEWGTYNEQFF	TGTGCCAGCTCACCCGAGTGGGGTACCTACAATGAGCAGTTCTTC
TRBV25-1	TRBJ1-1	NA	NA	12	CASTSVNTEAFF	TGTGCCAGCACCAGTGTCAACACTGAAGCTTTCTTT
TRBV7-2	TRBJ1-1	NA	NA	13	CASSLDPRSPELF	TGTGCCAGCAGCTTAGACCCCCGTAGTCCGGAGCTCTTT
TRBV19	TRBJ1-1	NA	NA	20	CASSIDRVVGFAEYQTEAFF	TGTGCCAGTAGTATAGATCGGGTGGTGGGATTCGCAGAGTATCAGACTGAAGCTTTCTTT
TRBV5-4	TRBJ1-2	TRBD1	NA	14	CASSPPEHRGSYTF	TGTGCCAGCAGCCCGCCTGAACACAGGGGAAGCTACACCTTC